This T cell receptor (beta chain) appears in the sequencing data of a study of T cell repertoires in ileal Crohn's disease. As for the study in general: Median disease duration was 7.9 years; 35% to 45% smoked at surgery. Surgery for a complication: stricturing in around 60%, penetrating in 39%.

Study outcomes and limitations: Endoscopic recurrence occurred in every patient whose clonality exceeded 26.8%. Compared with non-smokers, active smokers at surgery showed more clonal expansions.

TCRdb's table, derived via immunoSEQ multiplex PCR, lists solely in-frame clones and lacks some. The table shows roughly 4,500 clones, with over 70% occurring only once. The CDR3 sequence is 14 residues long. CDR1 and CDR2 (germline): MGHDK, SYGVNS. With 7 bases removed from V and 1 base from J, the gap between germline ends came to 13 bases. Comments on this clone: Its cognate antigen is unknown.

This clonotype was sampled from an adult with Crohn's disease. The sequencing input was ileal tissue. V usage is TRBV25-1 and J usage is TRBJ1-1; D may be TRBD1 (6 bases). The CDR3 bases are TGTGCCAGCAAAAATCCAGGGGCGAACACTGAAGCTTTCTTT. It yields the protein CASKNPGANTEAFF.